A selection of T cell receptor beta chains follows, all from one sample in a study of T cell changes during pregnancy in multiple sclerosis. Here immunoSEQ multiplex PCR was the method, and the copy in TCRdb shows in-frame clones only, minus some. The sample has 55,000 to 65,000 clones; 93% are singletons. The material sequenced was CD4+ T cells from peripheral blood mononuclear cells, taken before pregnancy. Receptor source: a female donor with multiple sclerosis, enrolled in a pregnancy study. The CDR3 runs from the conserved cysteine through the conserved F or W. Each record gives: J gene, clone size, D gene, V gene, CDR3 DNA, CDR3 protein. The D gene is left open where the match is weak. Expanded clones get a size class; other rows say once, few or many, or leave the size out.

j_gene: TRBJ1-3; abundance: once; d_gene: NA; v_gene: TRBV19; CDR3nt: TGTGCCAGTAACCGGCAGGAAAACACCATATATTTT; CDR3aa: CASNRQENTIYF
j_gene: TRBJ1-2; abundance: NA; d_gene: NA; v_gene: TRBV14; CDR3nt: TGTGCCAGCATGAAAGGAGATCGGGGATTTAACTATGGCTACACCTTC; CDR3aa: CASMKGDRGFNYGYTF
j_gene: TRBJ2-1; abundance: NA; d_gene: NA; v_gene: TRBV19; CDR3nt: TGTGCCAGTAGTGGACTCAACGGGGAGCAGTTCTTC; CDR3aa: CASSGLNGEQFF
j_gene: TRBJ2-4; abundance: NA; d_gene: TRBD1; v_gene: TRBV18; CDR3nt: TGTGCCAGCTCAAGGACAGGGAGACTAGCCAAAAACATTCAGTACTTC; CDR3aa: CASSRTGRLAKNIQYF
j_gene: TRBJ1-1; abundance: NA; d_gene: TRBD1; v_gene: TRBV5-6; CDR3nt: TGTGCCAGCAGCGGGGACAGGATGGTCGTAACTGAAGCTTTCTTT; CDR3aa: CASSGDRMVVTEAFF
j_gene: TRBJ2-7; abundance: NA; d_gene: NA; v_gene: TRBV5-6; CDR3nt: TGTGCCAGCAGCTTGATCCTAGCCGGGGACTACGAGCAGTACTTC; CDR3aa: CASSLILAGDYEQYF
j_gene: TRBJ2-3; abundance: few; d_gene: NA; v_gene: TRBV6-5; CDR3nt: TGTGCCAGCAGTTACTCGATGGTGGAGTTGGATACGCAGTATTTT; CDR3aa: CASSYSMVELDTQYF
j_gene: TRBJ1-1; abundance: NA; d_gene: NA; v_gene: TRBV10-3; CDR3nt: TGTGCCATCAGTGAGTCGGAGGGCGGGGGGGCGAACACTGAAGCTTTCTTT; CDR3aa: CAISESEGGGANTEAFF
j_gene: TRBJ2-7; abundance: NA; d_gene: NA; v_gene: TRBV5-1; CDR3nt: TGCGCCAGCAGCCCACGGGAGAGCTCCTACGAGCAGTACTTC; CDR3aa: CASSPRESSYEQYF
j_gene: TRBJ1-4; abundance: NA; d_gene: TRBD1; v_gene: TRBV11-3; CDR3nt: TGTGCCAGCAGCACGTATGGACAGGGCGGAGGGGAAAAACTGTTTTTT; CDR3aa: CASSTYGQGGGEKLFF
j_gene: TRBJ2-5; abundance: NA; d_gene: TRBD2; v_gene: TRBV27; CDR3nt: TGTGCCAGCAGGTCCCGCGGGACTAGCGGGAGGATGCAAGAGACCCAGTACTTC; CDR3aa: CASRSRGTSGRMQETQYF
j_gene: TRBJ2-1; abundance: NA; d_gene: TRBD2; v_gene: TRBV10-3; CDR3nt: TGTGCCATCAGACCGGGACTAGCGGGAGGGATGTCCTACAATGAGCAGTTCTTC; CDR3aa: CAIRPGLAGGMSYNEQFF
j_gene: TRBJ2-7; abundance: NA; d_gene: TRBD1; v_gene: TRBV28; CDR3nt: TGTGCCAGCAGTTTTTTGGACAGGGGGCGGAACGAGCAGTACTTC; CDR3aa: CASSFLDRGRNEQYF
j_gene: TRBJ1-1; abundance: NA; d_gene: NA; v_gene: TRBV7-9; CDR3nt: TGTGCCAGCAGCTTAGCGCTGAACAAGAGGGATGCTTTCTTT; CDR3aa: CASSLALNKRDAFF
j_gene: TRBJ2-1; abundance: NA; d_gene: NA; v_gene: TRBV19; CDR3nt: TGTGCCAGTACAGCAGGGAAATCCTACAATGAGCAGTTCTTC; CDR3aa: CASTAGKSYNEQFF
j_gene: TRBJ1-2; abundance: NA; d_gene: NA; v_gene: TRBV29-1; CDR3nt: TGCAGCGTTTTGGAGGGGACGGGGCTTTATGGCTACACCTTC; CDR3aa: CSVLEGTGLYGYTF
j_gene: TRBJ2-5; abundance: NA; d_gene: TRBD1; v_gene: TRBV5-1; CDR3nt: TGCGCCAGCAGCAGAACAGGGGGCAACAGCCAAGAGACCCAGTACTTC; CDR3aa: CASSRTGGNSQETQYF
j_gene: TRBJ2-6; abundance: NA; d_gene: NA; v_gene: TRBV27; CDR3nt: TGTGCCAGCAGGAGCCTTTGGGCCAACGTCCTGACTTTC; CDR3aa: CASRSLWANVLTF
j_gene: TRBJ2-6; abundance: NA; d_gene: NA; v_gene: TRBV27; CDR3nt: TGTGCCAGCAGTCCCCGCCCGAGGACAGTACCCTCTGGGGCCAACGTCCTGACTTTC; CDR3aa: CASSPRPRTVPSGANVLTF
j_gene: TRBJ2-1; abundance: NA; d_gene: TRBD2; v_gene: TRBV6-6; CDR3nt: TGTGCCAGCAGTCCGAATCTAGCGGGAGGGACCAATGAGCAGTTCTTC; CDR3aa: CASSPNLAGGTNEQFF
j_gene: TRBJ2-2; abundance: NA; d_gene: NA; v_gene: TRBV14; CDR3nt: TGTGCCAGCAGCCATCTAGCAGCCACCGGGGAGCTGTTTTTT; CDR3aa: CASSHLAATGELFF
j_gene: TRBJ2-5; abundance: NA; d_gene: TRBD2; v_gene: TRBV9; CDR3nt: TGTGCCAGCAGCGCAGGACTAGCGGGACAAGAGACCCAGTACTTC; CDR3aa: CASSAGLAGQETQYF
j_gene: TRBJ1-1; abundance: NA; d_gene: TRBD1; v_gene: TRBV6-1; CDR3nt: TGTGCCAGCGCCGACAGGGTAGGAGTGAACACTGAAGCTTTCTTT; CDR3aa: CASADRVGVNTEAFF
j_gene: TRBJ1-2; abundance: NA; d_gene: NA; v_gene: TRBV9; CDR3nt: TGTGCCAGCAGCCCCCCGGGGAACAGCGGTGGCTACACCTTC; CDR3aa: CASSPPGNSGGYTF
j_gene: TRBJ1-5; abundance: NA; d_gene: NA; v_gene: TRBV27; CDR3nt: TGTGCCAGCAGCTCCAAAGCGGGGTCCTTCAATCAGCCCCAGCATTTT; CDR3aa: CASSSKAGSFNQPQHF
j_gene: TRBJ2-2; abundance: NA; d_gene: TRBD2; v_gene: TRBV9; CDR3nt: TGTGCCAGCAGCGTAGGTAGCAGCGGGAGTGTCGGGGAGCTGTTTTTT; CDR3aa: CASSVGSSGSVGELFF
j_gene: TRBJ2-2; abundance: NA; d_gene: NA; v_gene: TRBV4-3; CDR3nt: TGCGCCAGCAGCCAAGGTTGGGGGACAACGGGGTCCGGGGAGCTGTTTTTT; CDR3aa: CASSQGWGTTGSGELFF
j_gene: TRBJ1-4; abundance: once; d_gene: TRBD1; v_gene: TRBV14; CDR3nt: TGTGCCAGCAGCCAAATGGGACAGGGTTATGAAAAACTGTTTTTT; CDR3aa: CASSQMGQGYEKLFF
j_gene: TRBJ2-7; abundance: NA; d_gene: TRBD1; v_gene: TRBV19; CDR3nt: TGTGCCAGTAGTCTCCGAGAACAGGGGTACTCCTACGAGCAGTACTTC; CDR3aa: CASSLREQGYSYEQYF
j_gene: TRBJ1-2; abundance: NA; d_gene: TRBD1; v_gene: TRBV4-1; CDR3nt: TGCGCCAGCAGCCAAGAAGGACAGGGTCGTTCCAACTATGGCTACACCTTC; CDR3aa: CASSQEGQGRSNYGYTF
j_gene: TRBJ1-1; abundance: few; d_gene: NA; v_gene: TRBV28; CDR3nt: TGTGCCAGCAGTATCAAGGGAGGGAACACTGAAGCTTTCTTT; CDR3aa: CASSIKGGNTEAFF
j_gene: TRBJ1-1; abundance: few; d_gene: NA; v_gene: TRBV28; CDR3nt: TGTGCCAGCCGCCTGAGTCTGGGGGGTGGCACTGAAGCTTTCTTT; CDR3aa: CASRLSLGGGTEAFF
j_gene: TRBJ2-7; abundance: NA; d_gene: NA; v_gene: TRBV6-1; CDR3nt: TGTGCCAGCAGCCGACTATACGAGCAGTACTTC; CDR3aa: CASSRLYEQYF
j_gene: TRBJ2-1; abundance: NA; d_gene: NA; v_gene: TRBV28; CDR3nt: TGTGCCAGCAGTCATGTTACCAGGGGTAACGAGCAGTTCTTC; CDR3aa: CASSHVTRGNEQFF
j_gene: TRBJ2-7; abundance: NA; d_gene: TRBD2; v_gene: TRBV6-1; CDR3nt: TGTGCCAGCAGTCGACTAGCGGGAGGGAGCCACGAGCAGTACTTC; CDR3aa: CASSRLAGGSHEQYF
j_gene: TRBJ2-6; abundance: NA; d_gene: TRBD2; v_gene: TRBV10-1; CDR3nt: TGCGCCAGCAGCCCCGCTAGCGGGGGCTCTGGGGCCAACGTCCTGACTTTC; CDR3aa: CASSPASGGSGANVLTF
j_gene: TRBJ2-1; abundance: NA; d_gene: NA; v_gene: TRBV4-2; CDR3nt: TGTGCCAGCAGCCAAGGTACTACCAATGAGCAGTTCTTC; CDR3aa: CASSQGTTNEQFF
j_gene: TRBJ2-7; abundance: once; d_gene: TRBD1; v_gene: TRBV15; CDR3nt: TGTGCCACCAGCCTGACAGGGCAAAACTACGAGCAGTACTTC; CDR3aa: CATSLTGQNYEQYF
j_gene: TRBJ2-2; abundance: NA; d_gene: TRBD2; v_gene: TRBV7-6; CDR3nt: TGTGCCAGCAGCTCGATACTAGCGGGAGGGCTGGGCACCGGGGAGCTGTTTTTT; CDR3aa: CASSSILAGGLGTGELFF
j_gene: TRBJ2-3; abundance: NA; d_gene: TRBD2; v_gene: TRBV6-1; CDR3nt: TGTGCCAGCAGTGAAGGGGTGGGACTAGCTGGTACGCAGTATTTT; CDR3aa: CASSEGVGLAGTQYF
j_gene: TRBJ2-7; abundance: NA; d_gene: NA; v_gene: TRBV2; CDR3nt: TGTGCCAGCAGGGAGACAGTCTACGAGCAGTACTTC; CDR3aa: CASRETVYEQYF
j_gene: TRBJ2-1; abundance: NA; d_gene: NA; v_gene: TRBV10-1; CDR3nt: TGCGCCAGCAGTGGGGGCAATAGCTCCTACAATGAGCAGTTCTTC; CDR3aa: CASSGGNSSYNEQFF
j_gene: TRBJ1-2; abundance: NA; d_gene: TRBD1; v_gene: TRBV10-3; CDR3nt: TGTGCCATCAGGAGACAGGGCCCTATGAACTATGGCTACACCTTC; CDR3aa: CAIRRQGPMNYGYTF
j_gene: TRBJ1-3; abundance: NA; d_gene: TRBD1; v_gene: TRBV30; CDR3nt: TGTGCCTGGGAAGGGGACAGTAGAAACACCATATATTTT; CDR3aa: CAWEGDSRNTIYF
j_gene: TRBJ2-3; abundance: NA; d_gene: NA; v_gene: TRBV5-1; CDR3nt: TGCGCCAGCAGCCTGTTCTTGGGCGCAGATACGCAGTATTTT; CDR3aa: CASSLFLGADTQYF